Below, 26 T cell receptor beta chains from the same sample are listed, as sequenced in a study. TCRdb ran MiXCR on the RT-PCR reads and lists one entry per CDR3 protein. The sample lists hundreds of thousands of distinct CDR3 sequences, approximately 15% occurring once. The sequenced sample consisted of memory CD4+ T cells from blood. These receptors all stem from a female donor in good health, serving as a healthy control.

This clonotype was detected many times. The CDR3 protein is CASSHRGQGYEQYF. DNA for the CDR3: TGTGCCAGCAGTCACAGGGGCCAAGGCTACGAGCAGTACTTC. J is TRBJ2-7 and V is TRBV6-5; 7 bases are shared with TRBD1. Germline assignment: CDR1 MNHEY and CDR2 SVGAGI. The length of the CDR3 is 14 residues. Trimming at V came to 5 bases and at J to 3 bases, leaving 7 bases not matched to a gene.

This chain joins TRBV7-3 and TRBJ2-1, with a tentative D call TRBD2 (6 bases). CDR3 length: 15 residues. Trimming left V 1 base short and J 3 bases short, with 10 bases between. Germline V CDR1 and CDR2: SGHTA, FQGTGA. CDR3 coding DNA: TGTGCCAGCAGCTTAAAACGGGAGAACTACAATGAGCAGTTCTTC. It encodes CASSLKRENYNEQFF. Filled out from reference TRBV7-3 and TRBJ2-1, the complete variable domain reads GAGVSQTPSNKVTEKGKYVELRCDPISGHTALYWYRQSLGQGPEFLIYFQGTGAADDSGLPNDRFFAVRPEGSVSTLKIQRTERGDSAVYLCASSLKRENYNEQFFGPGTRLTVL.

This clonotype was seen ten or more times. The rearrangement joins TRBV15 to TRBJ1-2, with unresolved D. The V end lost 2 bases, the J end lost 4 bases, and 8 bases lay between the germline ends. CDR3 length: 13 residues. The germline V gene encodes CDR1 LNHNV and CDR2 YYDKDF (reference sequence). CDR3 amino acids: CATSRSHIYGYTF. Written as DNA, the CDR3 is TGTGCCACCAGCAGATCACACATCTATGGCTACACCTTC.

This clonotype has a single count. This chain connects TRBV7-2 to TRBJ1-2; D possibly corresponds to TRBD1 (6 bases). Germline V gives CDR1 SGHTA, CDR2 FQGNSA. V lost 5 bases and J lost 6, with 22 bases in between. The CDR3 has 16 amino acids. CDR3 DNA: TGTGCCAGCAGCCAAAAGCTCGGGGGCGCCGTCCATGGCTACACCTTC. Translation gives CASSQKLGGAVHGYTF. The complete variable domain, with remaining parts taken from reference TRBV7-2 and TRBJ1-2, reads GAGVSQSPSNKVTEKGKDVELRCDPISGHTALYWYRQSLGQGLEFLIYFQGNSAPDKSGLPSDRFSAERTGGSVSTLTIQRTQQEDSAVYLCASSQKLGGAVHGYTFGSGTRLTVV.

The table lists this clonotype with many counts. The chain combines TRBV7-3 with TRBJ2-7, with D uncertain. CDR1 SGHTA and CDR2 FQGTGA come from the germline V gene. CDR3 length: 13 amino acids. The ends were cut back, 2 bases at V and 3 bases at J, with 8 bases in the middle. CDR3 nucleotides: TGTGCCAGCAGCTTAGAACACGGCTACGAGCAGTACTTC. Translating it yields CASSLEHGYEQYF.

CDR3 amino acids: CASSFRALNEQFF. The DNA of the CDR3 is TGTGCCAGCAGCTTCCGGGCTCTCAATGAGCAGTTCTTC. The chain has TRBV5-4 and TRBJ2-1; D is undetermined. CDR3 length: 13 residues. Germline lookup yields CDR1 SGHNT and CDR2 YYREEE (reference sequence). The V end was cut by 2 bases, the J end by 6 bases, with 9 bases between. The complete variable domain, with remaining parts taken from reference TRBV5-4 and TRBJ2-1, reads ETGVTQSPTHLIKTRGQQVTLRCSSQSGHNTVSWYQQALGQGPQFIFQYYREEENGRGNFPPRFSGLQFPNYSSELNVNALELDDSALYLCASSFRALNEQFFGPGTRLTVL.

In its sample, this clonotype was seen many times. V and J are TRBV20-1 and TRBJ2-5; TRBD2 agrees at 9 bases. This CDR3 has 14 residues. Germline CDR1 is DFQATT and CDR2 is SNEGSKA (reference sequence). V shed 3 bases, J shed 4 bases, and the junction held 6 bases outside the gene matches. The CDR3 sequence: CSARPASGVETQYF. The DNA of the CDR3 is TGCAGTGCTAGGCCGGCTAGCGGGGTAGAGACCCAGTACTTC.

DNA of the CDR3: TGTGCCAGCAGTCTCCGCCACAGGAATGGCTACACCTTC. It encodes CASSLRHRNGYTF. This chain connects TRBV12-3 or TRBV12-4 to TRBJ1-2; possible D gene TRBD1, 5 bases. Trimming stripped 5 bases from V and 6 bases from J, with 13 bases between. CDR3 length equals 13 residues.

This clonotype has just a few counts. The chain carries TRBV5-1 and TRBJ1-4, with a tentative D call TRBD1 (6 bases). This CDR3 is 15 amino acids long. V was cut by 0 bases and J by 7 bases, with 13 bases left in between. Germline V gene data show CDR1 as SGHRS and CDR2 as YFSETQ. For the CDR3, the DNA is TGCGCCAGCAGCTTGGACGGGGGCCGAGCTGAAAAACTGTTTTTT. Protein sequence: CASSLDGGRAEKLFF.

The chain employs TRBV28 and TRBJ2-1, with D perhaps being TRBD1 or TRBD2 (5 bases each). The CDR3 is made up of 16 amino acids. Germline assignment: CDR1 MDHEN and CDR2 SYDVKM. The germline V and J ends were trimmed by 5 bases and 8 bases, with 22 bases remaining between them. The CDR3 region is CASSTQVLTRVYEQFF. DNA of the CDR3: TGTGCCAGCAGTACACAGGTGCTAACTAGGGTCTATGAGCAGTTCTTC.

The V gene is TRBV15, the J gene TRBJ2-7, with unresolved D. The V end lost 0 bases, the J end lost 3 bases, and 6 bases lay between the germline ends. Per the germline V gene, CDR1 is LNHNV and CDR2 is YYDKDF (reference sequence). The CDR3 consists of 13 residues. The DNA for the CDR3 is TGTGCCACCAGCAGAGATCCCGGCTACGAGCAGTACTTC. Its protein is CATSRDPGYEQYF.

The chain has TRBV12-3 or TRBV12-4 and TRBJ2-1; 14 nucleotides match TRBD2. The V gene end was trimmed by 6 bases and the J gene end by 6 bases; junction bases not matched to a gene: 7. The CDR3 length is 16 residues. CDR3 sequence (DNA): TGTGCCAGCAGCCAGACTAGCGGGGGGGCCTTCAATGAGCAGTTCTTC. The encoded protein is CASSQTSGGAFNEQFF.

The chain employs TRBV20-1 and TRBJ1-1; possible D gene TRBD1, 5 bases. V lost 5 bases and J 6 bases, leaving 13 bases between the germline ends. The CDR3 runs 12 residues. Germline V gene sequence: CDR1 DFQATT, CDR2 SNEGSKA (reference sequence). CDR3 loop: CSAHNQGPEAFF. The CDR3 nucleotides read TGCAGTGCTCATAATCAGGGACCTGAAGCTTTCTTT.

J is TRBJ2-1 and V is TRBV19; 7 positions agree with TRBD1. From germline, CDR1 is LNHDA and CDR2 SQIVND (reference sequence). V trimming: 5 bases; J trimming: 4 bases; junction bases outside the gene matches: 8. The length of the CDR3 is 15 residues. CDR3 protein: CASSVGTAVYNEQFF. The CDR3 DNA is TGTGCCAGTAGTGTCGGGACAGCCGTGTACAATGAGCAGTTCTTC.

The chain recombines TRBV28 with TRBJ2-1; 9 bases align to TRBD1. The CDR3 is made up of 17 amino acids. Germline-derived CDR1 and CDR2 are MDHEN and SYDVKM. The V gene end was trimmed by 2 bases and the J gene end by 6 bases; junction bases not matched to a gene: 11. CDR3 sequence: CASSLRAGQGTGNEQFF. The CDR3 DNA reads as TGTGCCAGCAGTTTAAGGGCGGGACAGGGAACGGGCAATGAGCAGTTCTTC.

This clonotype was found a few times. The chain couples TRBV7-2 to TRBJ2-7; TRBD2 aligns across 12 bases. In germline, CDR1 is SGHTA, CDR2 FQGNSA. The V gene end was trimmed by 0 bases and the J gene end by 4 bases; junction bases not matched to a gene: 4. The CDR3 length is 16 residues. CDR3 in DNA: TGTGCCAGCAGCTTAGCCCCTAGCGGGAGGGCTTACGAGCAGTACTTC. This sequence encodes CASSLAPSGRAYEQYF.

The genes are TRBV10-3 and TRBJ1-3; a weak D match, TRBD1 (5 bases). V lost 0 bases to trimming and J lost 8 bases, with 8 bases between them. Germline assignment: CDR1 ENHRY and CDR2 SYGVKD. The CDR3 runs 13 residues. The CDR3 DNA reads TGTGCCATCAGTGAGTCCCAGGGCCACACCATATATTTT. Protein product: CAISESQGHTIYF.

This clonotype appeared many times. The chain employs TRBV6-2 or TRBV6-3 and TRBJ2-1, with 8 bases matching TRBD2. CDR3 length: 15 residues. J gave up 7 bases and V 5 bases, and 10 bases lay outside the gene matches. Germline CDR1 MNHEY, CDR2 SVGEGT. The CDR3 DNA reads TGTGCCAGCAGTCGGAATGTGCGGGGGGCGAATGAGCAGTTCTTC. This translates into CASSRNVRGANEQFF.

The V and J genes are TRBV9 and TRBJ2-1; 9 bases match TRBD2. The CDR3 contains 15 residues. Germline V gene sequence: CDR1 SGDLS, CDR2 YYNGEE. The ends lost 0 bases at V and 3 bases at J; junction bases unmatched: 1. The CDR3: CASSVASGVYNEQFF. The CDR3 DNA sequence: TGTGCCAGCAGCGTAGCTAGCGGGGTCTACAATGAGCAGTTCTTC.

The V and J genes are TRBV28 and TRBJ1-1; TRBD1 aligns across 8 bases. The CDR3 length is 15 residues. Germline V lookup: CDR1 MDHEN, CDR2 SYDVKM. V lost 10 bases to trimming and J lost 7 bases; unmatched junction nucleotides: 17. The CDR3 region is CATTIISGGADEAFF. DNA of the CDR3: TGTGCCACCACTATTATTTCAGGGGGCGCGGATGAAGCTTTCTTT.

The CDR3 region has the DNA TGTGCCAGCAGCCTGAGGGCAGCAACCCCCGGGGAGCTGTTTTTT. Amino acid sequence: CASSLRAATPGELFF. The J gene is TRBJ2-2, the V gene TRBV7-2; a possible D gene is TRBD2 (5 bases). Germline CDR1 SGHTA, CDR2 FQGNSA. This CDR3 contains 15 residues. The V gene lost 5 bases and the J gene lost 6 bases, with 16 bases spanning the gap.

This clonotype was seen repeatedly, ten times or more. The V call is TRBV20-1, the J call TRBJ2-6; TRBD1 is a possible D gene (5 bases). The CDR3 runs 16 residues. The V end lost 2 bases, the J end lost 1 base, and 12 bases lay between the germline ends. Germline values: CDR1 DFQATT, CDR2 SNEGSKA (reference sequence). In nucleotides, the CDR3 is TGCAGTGCTAGACCTCCCAGGGATTCTGGGGCCAACGTCCTGACTTTC. This gives the protein CSARPPRDSGANVLTF.

This clonotype has a count of ten or more. V usage is TRBV20-1 and J usage is TRBJ2-5; no firm D call. The CDR3 covers 14 residues. Germline CDR1 reads DFQATT; CDR2 reads SNEGSKA (reference sequence). Trimming shortened V by 5 bases and J by 7 bases, and 20 bases separated the two germline ends. CDR3 region: CSAQSSRSYGTQYF. CDR3 bases: TGCAGTGCTCAATCTAGTAGGAGCTACGGGACCCAGTACTTC.

This clonotype occurred a few times. V usage is TRBV7-2 and J usage is TRBJ2-3, with 8 bases matching TRBD1. Trimming at V came to 5 bases and at J to 7 bases, leaving 8 bases not matched to a gene. CDR3 length: 14 amino acids. From germline, CDR1 is SGHTA and CDR2 FQGNSA. The CDR3 region is CASSPDRAIHTQYF. CDR3 bases: TGTGCCAGCAGCCCGGACAGGGCAATCCATACGCAGTATTTT.

J is TRBJ2-5 and V is TRBV2; 7 positions match TRBD1. The length of the CDR3 is 14 residues. Per the germline V gene, CDR1 is SNHLY and CDR2 is FYNNEI. V shed 3 bases, J shed 7 bases, and the junction held 8 bases outside the gene matches. The CDR3: CASSDRTGVGTQYF. CDR3 in DNA: TGTGCCAGCAGTGACCGGACAGGCGTAGGGACCCAGTACTTC. The complete variable domain, with remaining parts taken from reference TRBV2 and TRBJ2-5, reads EPEVTQTPSHQVTQMGQEVILRCVPISNHLYFYWYRQILGQKVEFLVSFYNNEISEKSEIFDDQFSVERPDGSNFTLKIRSTKLEDSAMYFCASSDRTGVGTQYFGPGTRLLVL.

This chain links TRBV7-9 with TRBJ2-1; 8 bases line up with TRBD2. This CDR3 contains 14 residues. The germline V gene encodes CDR1 SEHNR and CDR2 FQNEAQ (reference sequence). V lost 3 bases and J lost 9; bases outside the gene matches: 7. CDR3 in amino acids: CASSLGLVEGEQFF. CDR3 DNA sequence: TGTGCCAGCAGCTTGGGACTAGTAGAGGGTGAGCAGTTCTTC. The full variable domain, its missing parts supplied by reference TRBV7-9 and TRBJ2-1, is DTGVSQNPRHKITKRGQNVTFRCDPISEHNRLYWYRQTLGQGPEFLTYFQNEAQLEKSRLLSDRFSAERPKGSFSTLEIQRTEQGDSAMYLCASSLGLVEGEQFFGPGTRLTVL.